The clone carrying this T cell receptor (beta chain) was detected a few times. The data are from a study of T-cell memory formation after mild COVID-19. The CDR3 covers 12 residues. CDR1 and CDR2 (germline): MRHNA, SNTAGT. V was pared by 0 bases and J by 12 bases, with 9 bases between. TCRdb ran MiXCR on the 5' RACE reads and lists one entry per CDR3 protein. The sample includes 250,000 to 300,000 distinct CDR3 sequences, under 20% of them seen just once. This chain uses TRBV6-4 with TRBJ2-1; D is uncertain. The sequence came from a young man who had mild COVID-19 (a few samples of this study predate the infection). Cell type and time point are not known. The sequenced material came from PBMCs or a T cell subset sorted from them (not recorded which). Here the CDR3 DNA reads TGTGCCAGCAGTGACTCAGGAAGGTTGCAGTTCTTC. Its protein product is CASSDSGRLQFF.